The rows below give T cell receptor beta chains drawn from one sample of a study of cytomegalovirus exposure and HLA in healthy donors. Produced via immunoSEQ multiplex PCR; TCRdb's table is partial and in-frame only. The repertoire consists of about 170,000 clones, with around three quarters occurring once and the leading ten covering around 1.9%. Material: PBMCs. These receptor sequences come from a woman aged 30 to 39 in good health and CMV-seropositive. Each CDR3 is given with its conserved first and last residue.

TRBJ2-1 | TRBV5-1 | CASSFLAGGTYNEQFF
TRBJ1-1 | TRBV11-2 | CASSLVQGAGEAFF
TRBJ1-5 | TRBV2 | CASNLGAPQPQHF
TRBJ1-2 | TRBV2 | CASSEVLNYGYTF
TRBJ2-1 | TRBV2 | CASSIHNEQFF
TRBJ2-7 | TRBV2 | CASSIQGTGDTNEQYF
TRBJ2-3 | TRBV11-3 | CASSLGQGSFSTDTQYF
TRBJ2-7 | TRBV5-4 | CASSLPGYEQYF
TRBJ2-1 | TRBV4-3 | CASSQVARQLHNEQFF
TRBJ2-3 | TRBV5-1 | CASSPGGGGQDTQYF
TRBJ1-1 | TRBV4-3 | CASSQQGATEAFF
TRBJ1-5 | TRBV19 | CASRREGNQPQHF
TRBJ1-1 | TRBV18 | CASAKWETTEAFF
TRBJ1-2 | TRBV23-1 | CASSPLTGDYGYTF
TRBJ2-3 | TRBV9 | CASSPGLAGYTQYF
TRBJ2-3 | TRBV4-3 | CASSQTLVRDSQTSGSSDTQYF
TRBJ2-7 | TRBV9 | CASSVGTGPYEQYF
TRBJ1-2 | TRBV28 | CATKPPGLRGEGYTF
TRBJ1-1 | TRBV7-9 | CSSSLAPRKNTEAFF
TRBJ1-5 | TRBV28 | CASSYFPGQGDQPQHF
TRBJ2-3 | TRBV7-2 | CASSIQGGSTDTQYF
TRBJ2-1 | TRBV12-5 | CASRGAGGYNEQFF
TRBJ2-2 | TRBV2 | CASTHPADRNTGELFF
TRBJ1-1 | TRBV27 | CASSFDRGRPEAFF
TRBJ2-2 | TRBV7-9 | CASSFGGGTGELFF
TRBJ2-5 | TRBV5-1 | CASSRGREETQYF
TRBJ1-2 | TRBV27 | CASSSTGGAGGYTF
TRBJ1-2 | TRBV7-2 | CASSLTAGQAFYGYTF
TRBJ1-4 | TRBV2 | CASNRQTPNEKLFF
TRBJ1-5 | TRBV28 | CASSRPNQPQHF
TRBJ1-2 | TRBV28 | CASSLGGGARGYTF
TRBJ1-2 | TRBV19 | CASTPGITNYGYTF
TRBJ2-7 | TRBV5-6 | CASSSLRTGTYEQYF
TRBJ2-3 | TRBV30 | CAWSLRGTDTQYF
TRBJ1-6 | TRBV7-2 | CASSPTGSGTLHF
TRBJ2-2 | TRBV5-1 | CASSRIRIGELFF